The next 27 T cell receptor beta chains were all read from a single sample in a study of blood T cell repertoires in COVID-19. TCRdb's table, derived via immunoSEQ multiplex PCR, lists solely in-frame clones and lacks some. The sample lists about 260,000 clones; approximately 86% were seen once. Input material: peripheral blood. The source of these receptors is a young man with active or convalescent COVID-19.

The genes are TRBV11-3 and TRBJ1-3; tentatively, D is TRBD1 (6 bases). CDR3 size: 16 residues. Trimming took off 5 bases at V and 4 bases at J, with 18 bases between the two ends. CDR1 is SGHNT and CDR2 is YENEEA in the germline V gene. CDR3 amino acids: CASSPRGGPRGNTIYF. The CDR3 DNA reads TGTGCCAGCAGCCCCCGGGGGGGCCCGAGAGGAAACACCATATATTTT.

V usage is TRBV6-2 or TRBV6-3 and J usage is TRBJ2-2, with 8 bases aligning to TRBD1. From germline, CDR1 is MNHEY and CDR2 SVGEGT. This CDR3 contains 16 residues. V dropped 6 bases and J dropped 7; count of bases not matched to a gene: 13. CDR3 amino acids: CASSPDRGDLGGELFF. As DNA, the CDR3 is TGTGCCAGCAGCCCCGACAGGGGCGACCTCGGCGGGGAGCTGTTTTTT.

V is TRBV9 and J is TRBJ2-7; D remains ambiguous. The V end lost 4 bases, the J end lost 3 bases, and 14 bases lay between the germline ends. The CDR3 sequence is 14 residues long. Germline-derived CDR1 and CDR2 are SGDLS and YYNGEE. CDR3 bases: TGTGCCAGCAGCTCTAGTCATAGCAGCTACGAGCAGTACTTC. Protein sequence: CASSSSHSSYEQYF.

This clone was seen once. CDR3 in DNA: TGTGCCAGCAGCGAATTCAGGGGGCAGCCCCAGCATTTT. Translation gives CASSEFRGQPQHF. The V and J genes are TRBV11-2 and TRBJ1-5, with 7 positions matching TRBD1. J lost 7 bases, V lost 5 bases, and 5 bases had no gene match. The length of the CDR3 is 13 residues. Germline V gene data show CDR1 as SGHAT and CDR2 as FQNNGV.

The rearrangement joins TRBV27 to TRBJ1-5; 9 bases are shared with TRBD1. The CDR3 is 14 amino acids. Germline lookup yields CDR1 MNHEY and CDR2 SMNVEV (reference sequence). V was pared by 5 bases and J by 5 bases, with 4 bases of the junction left unmatched. The DNA of the CDR3 is TGTGCCAGCAGTATGAACAGGGGGCATCAGCCCCAGCATTTT. This codes for CASSMNRGHQPQHF.

Here the CDR3 DNA reads TGTGCCAGCACCAACGCAGAGGGTAGGGAGCTGTTTTTT. Amino acid sequence: CASTNAEGRELFF. V gene TRBV6-5 combines with J gene TRBJ2-2; D perhaps matches TRBD2 (5 bases). The ends were cut back, 7 bases at V and 9 bases at J, with 15 bases in the middle. This CDR3 contains 13 residues. CDR1 is MNHEY, CDR2 SVGAGI, per germline.

The gene calls are TRBV18 and TRBJ1-5; D uncertain. Germline CDR1 KGHSH, CDR2 LQKENI. This CDR3 contains 13 residues. Trimming left V 3 bases short and J 5 bases short, with 8 bases between. CDR3 loop: CASSPAMDQPQHF. CDR3 sequence (DNA): TGTGCCAGCTCACCCGCTATGGATCAGCCCCAGCATTTT.

The J gene is TRBJ1-4, the V gene TRBV5-1; 12 bases line up with TRBD1. From germline, CDR1 is SGHRS and CDR2 YFSETQ. V lost 3 bases to trimming and J lost 11 bases; unmatched junction nucleotides: 5. CDR3 length: 14 residues. This CDR3 reads CASSWGTGGLKLFF. CDR3 nucleotides: TGCGCCAGCAGCTGGGGGACAGGGGGCCTGAAACTGTTTTTT.

This clone appeared once. The genes are TRBV23-1 and TRBJ2-7; 8 bases fit TRBD1. TRBV23-1 belongs to the ORF category, with a function that is uncertain. V was pared by 0 bases and J by 4 bases, with 20 bases of the junction left unmatched. This CDR3 has 20 residues. CDR3 sequence (DNA): TGCGCCAGCAGTCAATCTTTCGAGACAGGGGTTATCGGGCAATCTTACGAGCAGTACTTC. This translates into CASSQSFETGVIGQSYEQYF.

The chain joins TRBV15 to TRBJ2-5, with 9 bases that match TRBD1. Germline CDR1 reads LNHNV; CDR2 reads YYDKDF (reference sequence). With 3 bases clipped from V and 5 bases from J, the junction kept 7 bases outside the gene matches. The CDR3 totals 15 residues. The CDR3 protein is CATSRPGTGIETQYF. The CDR3 DNA reads as TGTGCCACCAGCAGGCCCGGGACAGGGATTGAGACCCAGTACTTC.

The CDR3 sequence: CASSPRQVSYEQYF. The CDR3 nucleotides are TGTGCCAGCAGCCCCCGACAGGTCTCCTACGAGCAGTACTTC. V gene TRBV9 combines with J gene TRBJ2-7, with a possible D match to TRBD1 (6 bases). Germline V gives CDR1 SGDLS, CDR2 YYNGEE. This CDR3 region has 14 residues. V gave up 4 bases and J gave up 0 bases, with 11 bases separating them.

Comment on this clone: Compared with germline, one end of the junction differs, possibly owing to a read error. This chain connects TRBV7-3 to TRBJ1-5; a weak D match, TRBD1 (5 bases). The germline gives CDR1 SGHTA, CDR2 FQGTGA. The CDR3 has 13 amino acids. The CDR3 bases are TGTACCAGCAGCTTAGGAGGGACCCAGCCCCAGCATTTT. Translation gives CTSSLGGTQPQHF.

The chain joins TRBV11-3 to TRBJ1-2; D unresolved. The CDR3 consists of 12 residues. V was trimmed by 6 bases and J by 6 bases, leaving 11 bases between them. Germline V lookup: CDR1 SGHNT, CDR2 YENEEA. The CDR3 DNA reads as TGTGCCAGCAGAGGAGGCAGAAATGGCTACACCTTC. Amino acid sequence: CASRGGRNGYTF.

This chain links TRBV24-1 with TRBJ2-7, with TRBD1 as a possible D gene (5 bases). This CDR3 has 15 residues. Germline lookup yields CDR1 KGHDR and CDR2 SFDVKD. Trimming cost V 2 bases and J 0 bases, with 10 bases left between them. CDR3 bases: TGTGCCACCAGTGATTCCCAAGACAGCTCCTACGAGCAGTACTTC. Amino acid sequence: CATSDSQDSSYEQYF.

The chain is built from TRBV2 and TRBJ2-2, with D uncertain. Germline V gene lookup returns CDR1 SNHLY and CDR2 FYNNEI. The CDR3 consists of 11 residues. The V end was cut by 8 bases, the J end by 5 bases, with 6 bases between. CDR3 coding DNA: TGTGCCAGCCTATTGACCGGGGAGCTGTTTTTT. Amino acid sequence: CASLLTGELFF.

The chain is built from TRBV5-6 and TRBJ2-1, with a weak D call TRBD1 (6 bases). CDR1 SGHDT and CDR2 YYEEEE come from the germline V gene. Deletions cut 2 bases from V and 7 bases from J, with 16 bases between. This CDR3 is built from 15 residues. The CDR3 loop is CASSFSPLQGNEQFF. For the CDR3, the DNA is TGTGCCAGCAGCTTTTCCCCACTGCAGGGGAATGAGCAGTTCTTC.

This clone turned up a few times. J is TRBJ1-1 and V is TRBV6-5, with 8 nucleotides matching TRBD1. This CDR3 region has 12 residues. The germline CDR1 and CDR2 sequences are MNHEY and SVGAGI. V lost 8 bases, J lost 8 bases, and 7 bases stayed unmatched. CDR3 residues: CASGPGGLEAFF. The CDR3 DNA is TGTGCCAGCGGTCCAGGGGGCCTGGAAGCTTTCTTT.

V is TRBV5-7 and J is TRBJ1-3; D is undetermined. TRBV5-7 is sorted into the ORF group, with uncertain function. The CDR3 loop spans 14 amino acids. V lost 1 base, J lost 2 bases, and 7 bases lay in between. CDR3 sequence: CASSLLRAGNTIYF. CDR3 nucleotides: TGTGCCAGCAGCTTGCTGAGAGCTGGAAACACCATATATTTT.

The rearrangement joins TRBV10-3 to TRBJ1-2; tentatively, D is TRBD1 (5 bases). CDR1 and CDR2 (germline): ENHRY, SYGVKD. Trimming stripped 7 bases from V and 4 bases from J, with 22 bases between. This CDR3 is built from 16 residues. For the CDR3, the DNA is TGTGCCATCACTAGGGGCCGAACCCTCCCTATCTATGGCTACACCTTC. Its translation is CAITRGRTLPIYGYTF.

The chain combines TRBV30 with TRBJ2-7, with 8 bases matching TRBD2. The germline gives CDR1 GTSNPN, CDR2 SVGIG (reference sequence). The CDR3 loop spans 13 amino acids. Germline trimming cut 6 bases from V and 2 bases from J; bases unmatched to any gene: 6. CDR3 in amino acids: CACTTREAYEQYF. The CDR3 DNA is TGTGCCTGTACTACGCGGGAGGCCTACGAGCAGTACTTC.

The chain has TRBV7-2 and TRBJ2-4; no reliable D call. CDR1 SGHTA and CDR2 FQGNSA come from the germline V gene. This CDR3 is built from 13 residues. Trimming shortened V by 3 bases and J by 5 bases, and 8 bases separated the two germline ends. CDR3 DNA sequence: TGTGCCAGCAGCTTTTTCGGAGAAAACATTCAGTACTTC. Translation: CASSFFGENIQYF.

The rearrangement links TRBV11-2 to TRBJ1-3, with no clear D. This CDR3 is 14 amino acids long. Germline values: CDR1 SGHAT, CDR2 FQNNGV. V was trimmed by 2 bases and J by 4 bases, leaving 9 bases between them. The CDR3 DNA is TGTGCCAGCAGCTTAATGAGTGCCGGAAACACCATATATTTT. This translates into CASSLMSAGNTIYF.

V and J are TRBV19 and TRBJ2-7; 9 bases map to TRBD1. J was trimmed by 6 bases and V by 5 bases; bases with no gene match: 14. Per germline, CDR1 LNHDA and CDR2 SQIVND (reference sequence). The CDR3 is made up of 16 amino acids. DNA of the CDR3: TGTGCCAGTAGTCTCTACTCCGGGACAGGGTCCGGCGAGCAGTACTTC. This gives the protein CASSLYSGTGSGEQYF.

The chain is built from TRBV3-1 (or the pseudogene TRBV3-2) and TRBJ1-6; D is undetermined. The CDR3 has 19 residues. V was cut by 3 bases and J by 8 bases, with 26 bases left in between. CDR1 and CDR2 (germline): LGHDT, YNNKEL (reference sequence). The CDR3 nucleotides are TGTGCCAGCAGCCACTCAAGAGGGCTCGGGGTTGATAAATATTCACCCCTCCACTTT. Protein product: CASSHSRGLGVDKYSPLHF.

The chain joins TRBV18 to TRBJ2-7; 7 bases line up with TRBD1. V was clipped by 0 bases and J by 6 bases; unmatched bases: 11. CDR3 length: 16 amino acids. In germline, CDR1 is KGHSH, CDR2 LQKENI. CDR3 in amino acids: CASSPPNNQQGTEQYF. The CDR3 DNA is TGTGCCAGCTCACCACCGAATAACCAACAGGGGACCGAGCAGTACTTC.

The rearrangement uses TRBV10-2 and TRBJ2-1; no clear D. The CDR3 consists of 13 residues. The V gene lost 5 bases and the J gene lost 4 bases, with 9 bases spanning the gap. Germline V gene sequence: CDR1 WSHSY, CDR2 SAAADI. The CDR3 bases are TGCGCCAGCAGTCGACTGGAGTACAATGAGCAGTTCTTC. This codes for CASSRLEYNEQFF.

The genes are TRBV3-1 (or the pseudogene TRBV3-2) and TRBJ2-6, with D perhaps TRBD1 (5 bases). Looked up from germline, CDR1 is LGHDT and CDR2 is YNNKEL (reference sequence). V lost 3 bases and J 2 bases, leaving 5 bases between the germline ends. The length of the CDR3 is 14 residues. This CDR3 is CASSHRAGANVLTF. In DNA form, the CDR3 reads TGTGCCAGCAGCCACAGGGCTGGGGCCAACGTCCTGACTTTC.